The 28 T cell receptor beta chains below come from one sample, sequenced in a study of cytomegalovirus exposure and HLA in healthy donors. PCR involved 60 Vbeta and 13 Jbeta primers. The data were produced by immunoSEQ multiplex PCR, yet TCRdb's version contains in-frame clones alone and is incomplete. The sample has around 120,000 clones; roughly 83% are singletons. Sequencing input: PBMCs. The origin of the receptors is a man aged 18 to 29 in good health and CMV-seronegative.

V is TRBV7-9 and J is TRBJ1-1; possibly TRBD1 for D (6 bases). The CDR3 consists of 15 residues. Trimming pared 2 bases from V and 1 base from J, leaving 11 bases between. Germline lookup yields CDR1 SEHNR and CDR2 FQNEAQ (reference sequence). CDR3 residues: CASSLWGGTNTEAFF. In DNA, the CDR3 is TGTGCCAGCAGCTTATGGGGGGGCACGAACACTGAAGCTTTCTTT.

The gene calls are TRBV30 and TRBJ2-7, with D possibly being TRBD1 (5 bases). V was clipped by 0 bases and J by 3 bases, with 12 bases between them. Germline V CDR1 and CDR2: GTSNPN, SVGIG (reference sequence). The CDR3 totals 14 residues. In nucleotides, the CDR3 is TGTGCCTGGAGTGTACCAGGACAAGTCTACGAGCAGTACTTC. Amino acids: CAWSVPGQVYEQYF.

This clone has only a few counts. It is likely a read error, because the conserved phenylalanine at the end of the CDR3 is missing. The CDR3 DNA sequence: TGTGCCAGCAGGATCCGGGACAGGGGGGGTGAGCAGCAGTACCTC. It encodes CASRIRDRGGEQQYL. V and J are TRBV6-1 and TRBJ2-7; 11 bases align to TRBD1. Germline V gene lookup returns CDR1 MNHNS and CDR2 SASEGT. The CDR3 runs 15 residues. V shed 6 bases, J shed 8 bases, and the junction held 12 bases outside the gene matches.

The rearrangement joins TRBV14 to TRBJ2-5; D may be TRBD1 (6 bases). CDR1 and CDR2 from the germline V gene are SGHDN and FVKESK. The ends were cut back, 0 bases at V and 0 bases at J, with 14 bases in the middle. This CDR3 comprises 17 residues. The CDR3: CASSQDRTAIYQETQYF. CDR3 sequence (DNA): TGTGCCAGCAGCCAAGATCGGACAGCAATTTACCAAGAGACCCAGTACTTC. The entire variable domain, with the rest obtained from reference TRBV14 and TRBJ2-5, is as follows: EAGVTQFPSHSVIEKGQTVTLRCDPISGHDNLYWYRRVMGKEIKFLLHFVKESKQDESGMPNNRFLAERTGGTYSTLKVQPAELEDSGVYFCASSQDRTAIYQETQYFGPGTRLLVL.

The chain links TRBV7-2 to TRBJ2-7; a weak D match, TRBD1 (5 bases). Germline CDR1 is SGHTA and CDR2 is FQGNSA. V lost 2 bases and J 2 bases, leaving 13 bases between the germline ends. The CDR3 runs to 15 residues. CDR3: CASSLSTWGAYEQYF. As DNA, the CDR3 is TGTGCCAGCAGCTTATCTACGTGGGGCGCCTACGAGCAGTACTTC.

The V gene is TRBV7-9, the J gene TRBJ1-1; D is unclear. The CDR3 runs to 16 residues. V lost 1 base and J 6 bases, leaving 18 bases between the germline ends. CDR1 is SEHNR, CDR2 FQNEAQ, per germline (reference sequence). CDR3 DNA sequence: TGTGCCAGCAGCTTAGTGCCGGGGTTGGACTCATCTGAAGCTTTCTTT. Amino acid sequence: CASSLVPGLDSSEAFF. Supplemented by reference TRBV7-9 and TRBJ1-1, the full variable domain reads DTGVSQNPRHKITKRGQNVTFRCDPISEHNRLYWYRQTLGQGPEFLTYFQNEAQLEKSRLLSDRFSAERPKGSFSTLEIQRTEQGDSAMYLCASSLVPGLDSSEAFFGQGTRLTVV.

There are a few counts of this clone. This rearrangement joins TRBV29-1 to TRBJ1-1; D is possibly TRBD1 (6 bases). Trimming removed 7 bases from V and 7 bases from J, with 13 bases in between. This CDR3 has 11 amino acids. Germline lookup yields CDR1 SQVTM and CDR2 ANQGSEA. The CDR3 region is CSAPKGVEAFF. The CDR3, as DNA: TGCAGCGCCCCCAAGGGGGTTGAAGCTTTCTTT.

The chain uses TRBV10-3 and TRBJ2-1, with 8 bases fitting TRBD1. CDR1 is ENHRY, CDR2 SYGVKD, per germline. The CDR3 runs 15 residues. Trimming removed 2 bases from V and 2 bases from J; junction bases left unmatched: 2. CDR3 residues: CAISEPGQAYNEQFF. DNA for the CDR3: TGTGCCATCAGTGAGCCGGGACAGGCCTACAATGAGCAGTTCTTC.

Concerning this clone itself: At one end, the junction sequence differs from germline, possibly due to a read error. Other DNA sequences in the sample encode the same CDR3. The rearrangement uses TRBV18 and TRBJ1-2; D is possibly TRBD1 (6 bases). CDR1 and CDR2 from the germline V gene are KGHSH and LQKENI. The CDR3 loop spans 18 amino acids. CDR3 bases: TGTGCCAGCTCGCCACCGGATACGGTAAACAGACAAGGACAGGGCTACACCTTC. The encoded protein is CASSPPDTVNRQGQGYTF.

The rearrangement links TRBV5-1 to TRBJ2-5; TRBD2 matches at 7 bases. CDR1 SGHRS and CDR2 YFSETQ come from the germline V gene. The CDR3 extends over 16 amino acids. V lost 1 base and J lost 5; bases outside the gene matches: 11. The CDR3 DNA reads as TGCGCCAGCAGCTTGCTGATGGCGGGAGAGGGGGAGACCCAGTACTTC. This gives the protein CASSLLMAGEGETQYF.

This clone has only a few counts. The CDR3 protein is CASSPSPYGNRYLYNEQFF. CDR3 DNA: TGTGCCAGCAGCCCGAGCCCCTACGGAAACAGGTACCTTTACAATGAGCAGTTCTTC. The chain employs TRBV7-9 and TRBJ2-1, with D possibly matching TRBD1 (5 bases). The length of the CDR3 is 19 residues. Trimming took 5 bases from V and 4 from J, leaving 27 bases between them. The germline gives CDR1 SEHNR, CDR2 FQNEAQ (reference sequence).

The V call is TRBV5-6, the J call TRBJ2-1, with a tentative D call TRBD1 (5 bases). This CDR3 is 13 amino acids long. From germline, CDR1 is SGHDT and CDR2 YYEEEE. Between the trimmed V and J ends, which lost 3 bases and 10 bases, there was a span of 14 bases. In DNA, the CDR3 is TGTGCCAGCAGCTCGCTAGGGGTCGAAGAGCAGTTCTTC. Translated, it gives CASSSLGVEEQFF.

CDR3 sequence: CASSYSRQSTDTQYF. The DNA of the CDR3 is TGTGCCAGCAGTTACTCCCGACAGAGCACAGATACGCAGTATTTT. V and J are TRBV6-5 and TRBJ2-3; weak D call: TRBD1 (5 bases). CDR3 length: 15 amino acids. Germline lookup yields CDR1 MNHEY and CDR2 SVGAGI. Trimming cost V 0 bases and J 0 bases, with 7 bases left between them.

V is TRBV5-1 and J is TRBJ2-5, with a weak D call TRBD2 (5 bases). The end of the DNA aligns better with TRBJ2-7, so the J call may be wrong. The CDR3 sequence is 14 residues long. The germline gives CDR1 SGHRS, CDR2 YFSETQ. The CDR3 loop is CASSLVEGRGEQYF. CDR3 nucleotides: TGCGCCAGCAGCTTGGTTGAGGGAAGAGGCGAGCAGTACTTC.

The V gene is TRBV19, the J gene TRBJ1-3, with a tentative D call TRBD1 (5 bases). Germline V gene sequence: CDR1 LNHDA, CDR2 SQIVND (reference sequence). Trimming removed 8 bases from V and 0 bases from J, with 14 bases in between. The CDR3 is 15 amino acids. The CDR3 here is CASLPGDSSGNTIYF. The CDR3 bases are TGTGCCAGTCTACCTGGGGACTCCTCTGGAAACACCATATATTTT. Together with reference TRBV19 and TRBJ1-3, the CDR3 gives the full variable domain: DGGITQSPKYLFRKEGQNVTLSCEQNLNHDAMYWYRQDPGQGLRLIYYSQIVNDFQKGDIAEGYSVSREKKESFPLTVTSAQKNPTAFYLCASLPGDSSGNTIYFGEGSWLTVV.

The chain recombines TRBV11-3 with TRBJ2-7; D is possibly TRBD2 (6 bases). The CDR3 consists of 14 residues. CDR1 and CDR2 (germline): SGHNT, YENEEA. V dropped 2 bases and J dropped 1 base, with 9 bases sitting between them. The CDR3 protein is CASSLRAGSYEQYF. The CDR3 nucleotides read TGTGCCAGCAGCTTAAGGGCGGGGTCCTACGAGCAGTACTTC. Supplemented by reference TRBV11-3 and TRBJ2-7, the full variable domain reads EAGVVQSPRYKIIEKKQPVAFWCNPISGHNTLYWYLQNLGQGPELLIRYENEEAVDDSQLPKDRFSAERLKGVDSTLKIQPAELGDSAVYLCASSLRAGSYEQYFGPGTRLTVT.

The CDR3 sequence: CASSSPMNTEAFF. CDR3 coding DNA: TGTGCCAGCAGTTCCCCCATGAACACTGAAGCTTTCTTT. J is TRBJ1-1 and V is TRBV28; the D is unclear. The CDR3 extends over 13 amino acids. CDR1 MDHEN and CDR2 SYDVKM come from the germline V gene. The ends were cut back, 4 bases at V and 0 bases at J, with 6 bases in the middle.

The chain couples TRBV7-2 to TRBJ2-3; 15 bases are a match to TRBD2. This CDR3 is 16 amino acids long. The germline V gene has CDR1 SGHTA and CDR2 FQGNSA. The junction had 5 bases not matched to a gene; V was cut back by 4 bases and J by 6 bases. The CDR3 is CASSWTSGRAGDTQYF. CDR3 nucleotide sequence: TGTGCCAGCAGCTGGACTAGCGGGAGGGCCGGGGATACGCAGTATTTT.

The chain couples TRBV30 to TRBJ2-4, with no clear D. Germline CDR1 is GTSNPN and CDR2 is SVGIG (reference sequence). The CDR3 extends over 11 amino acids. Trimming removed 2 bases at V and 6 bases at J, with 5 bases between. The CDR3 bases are TGTGCCTGGAGTCTAAGAAACATTCAGTACTTC. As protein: CAWSLRNIQYF.

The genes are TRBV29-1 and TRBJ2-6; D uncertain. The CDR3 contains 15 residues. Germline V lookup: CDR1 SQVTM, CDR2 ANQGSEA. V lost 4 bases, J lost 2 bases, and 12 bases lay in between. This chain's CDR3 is CSVGHLPTGANVLTF. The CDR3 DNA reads TGCAGCGTTGGACACTTACCTACTGGGGCCAACGTCCTGACTTTC.

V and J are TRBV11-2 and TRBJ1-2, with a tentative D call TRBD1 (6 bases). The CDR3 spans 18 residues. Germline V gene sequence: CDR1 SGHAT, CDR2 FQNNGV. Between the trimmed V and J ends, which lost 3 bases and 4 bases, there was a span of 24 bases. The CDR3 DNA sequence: TGTGCCAGCAGCTTTCCACGGACAGCGGTACAGCCTACCTATGGCTACACCTTC. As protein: CASSFPRTAVQPTYGYTF.

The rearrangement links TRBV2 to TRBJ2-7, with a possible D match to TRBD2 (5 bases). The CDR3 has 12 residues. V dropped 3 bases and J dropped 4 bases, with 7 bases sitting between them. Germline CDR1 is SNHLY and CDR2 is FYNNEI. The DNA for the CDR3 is TGTGCCAGCAGTGACCGGGGTTACGAGCAGTACTTC. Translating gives CASSDRGYEQYF.

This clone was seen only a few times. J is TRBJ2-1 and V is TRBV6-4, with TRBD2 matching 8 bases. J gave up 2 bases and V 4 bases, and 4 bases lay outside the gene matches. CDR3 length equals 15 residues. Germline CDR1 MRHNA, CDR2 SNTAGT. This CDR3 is CASSAAGGAYNEQFF. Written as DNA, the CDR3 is TGTGCCAGCAGTGCGGCGGGAGGTGCCTACAATGAGCAGTTCTTC.

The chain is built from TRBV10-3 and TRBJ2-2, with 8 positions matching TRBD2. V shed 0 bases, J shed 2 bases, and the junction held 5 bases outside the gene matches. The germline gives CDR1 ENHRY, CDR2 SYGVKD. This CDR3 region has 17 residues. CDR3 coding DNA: TGTGCCATCAGTGAGTCCCTTAGCGGGATCAACACCGGGGAGCTGTTTTTT. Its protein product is CAISESLSGINTGELFF.

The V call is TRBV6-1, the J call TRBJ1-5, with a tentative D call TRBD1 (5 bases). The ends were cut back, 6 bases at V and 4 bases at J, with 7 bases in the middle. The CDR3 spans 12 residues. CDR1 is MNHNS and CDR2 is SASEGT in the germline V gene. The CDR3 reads CASSRVNQPQHF. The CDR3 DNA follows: TGTGCCAGCAGCAGGGTTAATCAGCCCCAGCATTTT.

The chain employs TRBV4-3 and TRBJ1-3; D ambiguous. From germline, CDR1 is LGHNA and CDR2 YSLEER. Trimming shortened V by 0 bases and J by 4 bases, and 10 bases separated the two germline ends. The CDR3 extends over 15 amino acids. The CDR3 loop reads CASSQDLPRGNTIYF. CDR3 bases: TGCGCCAGCAGCCAAGATCTTCCTAGAGGAAACACCATATATTTT.

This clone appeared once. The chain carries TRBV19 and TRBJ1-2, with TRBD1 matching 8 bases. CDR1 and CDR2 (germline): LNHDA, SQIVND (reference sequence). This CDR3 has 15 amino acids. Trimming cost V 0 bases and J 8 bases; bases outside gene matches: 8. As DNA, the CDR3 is TGTGCCAGTAGTATAGATGTGACAGGGGAGGGCGGCTACACCTTC. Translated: CASSIDVTGEGGYTF.

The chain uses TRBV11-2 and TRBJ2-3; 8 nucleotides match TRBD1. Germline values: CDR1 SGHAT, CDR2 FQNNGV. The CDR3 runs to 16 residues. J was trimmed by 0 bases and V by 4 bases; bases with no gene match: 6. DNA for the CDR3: TGTGCCAGCAGCTCCGGACAGGGATCTAGCACAGATACGCAGTATTTT. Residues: CASSSGQGSSTDTQYF.